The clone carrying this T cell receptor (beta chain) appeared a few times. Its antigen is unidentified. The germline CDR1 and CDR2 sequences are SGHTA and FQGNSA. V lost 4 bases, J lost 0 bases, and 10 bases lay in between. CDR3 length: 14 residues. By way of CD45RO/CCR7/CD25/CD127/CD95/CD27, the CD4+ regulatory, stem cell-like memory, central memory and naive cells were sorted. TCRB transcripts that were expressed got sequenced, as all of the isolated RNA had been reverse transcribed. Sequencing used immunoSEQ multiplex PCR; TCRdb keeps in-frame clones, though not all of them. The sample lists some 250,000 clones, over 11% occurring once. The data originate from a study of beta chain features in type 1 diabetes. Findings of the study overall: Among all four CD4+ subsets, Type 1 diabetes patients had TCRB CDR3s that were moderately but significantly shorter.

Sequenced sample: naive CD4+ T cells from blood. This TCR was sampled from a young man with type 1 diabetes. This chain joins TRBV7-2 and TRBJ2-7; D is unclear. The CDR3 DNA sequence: TGTGCCAGCAGCTCTACACGGAGCTCCTACGAGCAGTACTTC. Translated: CASSSTRSSYEQYF.